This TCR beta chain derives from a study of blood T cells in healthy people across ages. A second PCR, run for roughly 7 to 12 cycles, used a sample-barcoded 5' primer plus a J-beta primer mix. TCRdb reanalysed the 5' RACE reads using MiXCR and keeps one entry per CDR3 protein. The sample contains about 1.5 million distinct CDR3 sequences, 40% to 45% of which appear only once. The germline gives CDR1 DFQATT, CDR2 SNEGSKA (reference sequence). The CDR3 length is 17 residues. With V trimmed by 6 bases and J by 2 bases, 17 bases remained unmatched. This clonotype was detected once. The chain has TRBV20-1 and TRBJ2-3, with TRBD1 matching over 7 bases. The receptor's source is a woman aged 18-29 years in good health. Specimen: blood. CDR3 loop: CSAVPGQRDLNTDTQYF. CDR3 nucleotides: TGCAGTGCGGTTCCGGGACAGCGAGACCTTAACACAGATACGCAGTATTTT.